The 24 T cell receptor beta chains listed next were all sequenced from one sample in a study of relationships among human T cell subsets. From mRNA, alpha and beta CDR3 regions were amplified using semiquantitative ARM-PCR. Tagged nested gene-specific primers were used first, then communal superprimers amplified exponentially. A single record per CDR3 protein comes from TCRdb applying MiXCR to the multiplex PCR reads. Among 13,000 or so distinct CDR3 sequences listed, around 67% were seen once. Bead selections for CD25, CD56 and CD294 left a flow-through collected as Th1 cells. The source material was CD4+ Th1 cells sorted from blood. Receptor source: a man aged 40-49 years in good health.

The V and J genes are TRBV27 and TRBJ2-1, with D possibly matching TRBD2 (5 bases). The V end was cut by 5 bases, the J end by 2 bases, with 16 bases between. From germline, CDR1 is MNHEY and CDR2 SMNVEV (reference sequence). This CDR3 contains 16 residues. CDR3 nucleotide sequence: TGTGCCAGCAGTCCGCAACTAGTGGCCCCCTACAATGAGCAGTTCTTC. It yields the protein CASSPQLVAPYNEQFF.

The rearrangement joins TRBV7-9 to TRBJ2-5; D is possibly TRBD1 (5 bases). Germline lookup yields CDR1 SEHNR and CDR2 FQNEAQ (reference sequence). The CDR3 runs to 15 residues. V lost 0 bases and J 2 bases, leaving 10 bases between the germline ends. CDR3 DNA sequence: TGTGCCAGCAGCTTAGCCAAGCAGGGTCAAGAGACCCAGTACTTC. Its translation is CASSLAKQGQETQYF.

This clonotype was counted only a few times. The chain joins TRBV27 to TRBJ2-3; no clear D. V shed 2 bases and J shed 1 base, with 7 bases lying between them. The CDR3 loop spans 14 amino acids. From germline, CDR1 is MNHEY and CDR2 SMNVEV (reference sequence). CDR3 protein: CASSLGMGTDTQYF. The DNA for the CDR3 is TGTGCCAGCAGTTTAGGGATGGGCACAGATACGCAGTATTTT.

CDR3 DNA sequence: TGTGCCAGCAGCTTAAGCTCAGGGGGCGTACACAATGAGCAGTTCTTC. This codes for CASSLSSGGVHNEQFF. The chain links TRBV11-2 to TRBJ2-1, with TRBD1 matching over 8 bases. J lost 5 bases, V lost 2 bases, and 8 bases had no gene match. The CDR3 runs to 16 residues. Germline-derived CDR1 and CDR2 are SGHAT and FQNNGV.

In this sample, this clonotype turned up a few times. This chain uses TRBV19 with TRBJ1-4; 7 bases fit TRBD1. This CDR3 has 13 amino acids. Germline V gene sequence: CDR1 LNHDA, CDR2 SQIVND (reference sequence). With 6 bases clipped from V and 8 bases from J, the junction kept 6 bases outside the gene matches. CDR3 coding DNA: TGTGCCAGTAGGGGACAGCGAGGCGAAAAACTGTTTTTT. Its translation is CASRGQRGEKLFF.

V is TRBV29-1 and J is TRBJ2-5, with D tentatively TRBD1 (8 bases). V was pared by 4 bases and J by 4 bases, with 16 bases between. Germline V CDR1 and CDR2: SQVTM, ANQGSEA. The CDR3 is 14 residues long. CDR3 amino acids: CSVGWTGRVETQYF. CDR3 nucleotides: TGCAGCGTTGGATGGACAGGGAGGGTAGAGACCCAGTACTTC.

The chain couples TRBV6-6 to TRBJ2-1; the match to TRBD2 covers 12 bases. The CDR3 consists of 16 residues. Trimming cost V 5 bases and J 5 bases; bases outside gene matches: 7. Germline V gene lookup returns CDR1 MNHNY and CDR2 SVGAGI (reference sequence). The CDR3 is CASSTRLAGADNEQFF. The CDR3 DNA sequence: TGTGCCAGCAGTACGAGACTAGCGGGAGCTGACAATGAGCAGTTCTTC.

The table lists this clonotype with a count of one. CDR3 region: CASSKWKISTDTQYF. The CDR3 DNA is TGTGCCAGCAGCAAATGGAAGATCAGCACAGATACGCAGTATTTT. The chain recombines TRBV21-1 with TRBJ2-3. TRBV21-1 counts as a pseudogene. The CDR3 runs to 15 residues.

The CDR3 sequence: CASSLGSGAPDTQYF. The CDR3 region has the DNA TGTGCCAGCAGTTTAGGGAGCGGGGCACCAGATACGCAGTATTTT. The chain couples TRBV12-3 or TRBV12-4 to TRBJ2-3; 7 nucleotides agree with TRBD2. V trimming: 1 base; J trimming: 4 bases; junction bases outside the gene matches: 5. The CDR3 extends over 15 amino acids.

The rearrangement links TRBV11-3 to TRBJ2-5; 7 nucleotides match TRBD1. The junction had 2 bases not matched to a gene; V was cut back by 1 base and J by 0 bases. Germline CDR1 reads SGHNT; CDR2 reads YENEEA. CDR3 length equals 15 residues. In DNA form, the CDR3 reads TGTGCCAGCAGCTTAGGGGGACAGAACCAAGAGACCCAGTACTTC. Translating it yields CASSLGGQNQETQYF.

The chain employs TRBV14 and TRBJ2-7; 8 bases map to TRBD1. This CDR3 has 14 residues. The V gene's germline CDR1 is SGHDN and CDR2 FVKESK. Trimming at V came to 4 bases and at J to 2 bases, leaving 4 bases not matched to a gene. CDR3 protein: CASSPMDRAYEQYF. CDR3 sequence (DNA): TGTGCCAGCAGCCCCATGGACAGGGCCTACGAGCAGTACTTC.

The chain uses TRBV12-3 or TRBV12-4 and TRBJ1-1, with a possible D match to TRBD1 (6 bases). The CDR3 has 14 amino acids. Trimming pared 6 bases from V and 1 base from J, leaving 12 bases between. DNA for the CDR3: TGTGCCAGCAGCTTGAAACAGGGGAACACTGAAGCTTTCTTT. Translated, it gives CASSLKQGNTEAFF.

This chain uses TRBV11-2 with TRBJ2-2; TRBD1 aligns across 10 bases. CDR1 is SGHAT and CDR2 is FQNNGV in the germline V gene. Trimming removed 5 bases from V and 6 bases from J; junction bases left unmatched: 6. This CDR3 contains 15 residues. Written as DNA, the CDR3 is TGTGCCAGCAGCCTCCGGGACAGGGGATCCGGGGAGCTGTTTTTT. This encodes CASSLRDRGSGELFF.

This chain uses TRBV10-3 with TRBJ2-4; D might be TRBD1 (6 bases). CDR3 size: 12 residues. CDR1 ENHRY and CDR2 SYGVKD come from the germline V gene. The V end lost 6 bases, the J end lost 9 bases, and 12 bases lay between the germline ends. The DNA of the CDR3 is TGTGCCATCAGGGACAGTGATGGCATTCAGTACTTC. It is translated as CAIRDSDGIQYF.

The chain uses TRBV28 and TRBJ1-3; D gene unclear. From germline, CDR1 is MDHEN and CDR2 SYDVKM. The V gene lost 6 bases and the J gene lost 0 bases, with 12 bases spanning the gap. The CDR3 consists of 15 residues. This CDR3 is CASSRTASSGNTIYF. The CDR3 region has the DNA TGTGCCAGCAGCCGGACGGCCAGCTCTGGAAACACCATATATTTT.

CDR3 in DNA: TGTGCCAGCAGCTTAGTGGCGGGGTCTAGCACAGATACGCAGTATTTT. Protein product: CASSLVAGSSTDTQYF. The chain carries TRBV11-2 and TRBJ2-3, with a possible D match to TRBD2 (6 bases). Germline CDR1 and CDR2: SGHAT and FQNNGV. V was trimmed by 1 base and J by 0 bases, leaving 11 bases between them. CDR3 length: 16 residues.

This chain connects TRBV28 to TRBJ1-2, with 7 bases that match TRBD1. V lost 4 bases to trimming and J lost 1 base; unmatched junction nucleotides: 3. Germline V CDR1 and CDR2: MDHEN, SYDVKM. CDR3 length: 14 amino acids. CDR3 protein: CASSSTGVNYGYTF. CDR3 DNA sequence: TGTGCCAGCAGTTCTACAGGGGTTAACTATGGCTACACCTTC.

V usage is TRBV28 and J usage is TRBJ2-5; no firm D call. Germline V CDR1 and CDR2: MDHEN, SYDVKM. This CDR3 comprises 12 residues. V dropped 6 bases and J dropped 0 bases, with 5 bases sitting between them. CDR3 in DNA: TGTGCCAGCAGCAAGTACCAAGAGACCCAGTACTTC. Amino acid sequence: CASSKYQETQYF.

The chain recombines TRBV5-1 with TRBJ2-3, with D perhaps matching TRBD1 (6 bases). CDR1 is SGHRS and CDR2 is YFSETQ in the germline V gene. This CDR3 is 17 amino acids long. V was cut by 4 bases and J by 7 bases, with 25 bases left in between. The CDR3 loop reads CASSPEGHPQLIHTQYF. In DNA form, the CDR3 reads TGCGCCAGCAGCCCAGAGGGACATCCGCAATTGATTCATACGCAGTATTTT.

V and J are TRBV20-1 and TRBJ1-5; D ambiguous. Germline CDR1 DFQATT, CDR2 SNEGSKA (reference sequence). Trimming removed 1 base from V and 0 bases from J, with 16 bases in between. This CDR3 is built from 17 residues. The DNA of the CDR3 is TGCAGTGCTAGAGGCCTAGTTGGCGGATATAGCAATCAGCCCCAGCATTTT. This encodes CSARGLVGGYSNQPQHF.

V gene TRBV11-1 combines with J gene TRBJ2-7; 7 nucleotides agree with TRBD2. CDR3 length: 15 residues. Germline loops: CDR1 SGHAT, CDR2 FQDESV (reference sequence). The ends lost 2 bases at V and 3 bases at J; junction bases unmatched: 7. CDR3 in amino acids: CASSLFGGSYYEQYF. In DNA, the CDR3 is TGTGCCAGCAGCTTATTCGGCGGGAGCTACTACGAGCAGTACTTC.

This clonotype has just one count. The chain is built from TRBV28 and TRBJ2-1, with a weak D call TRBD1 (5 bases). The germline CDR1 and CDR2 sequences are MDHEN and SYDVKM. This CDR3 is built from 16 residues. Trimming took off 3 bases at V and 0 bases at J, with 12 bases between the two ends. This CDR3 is CASSFIRQSSYNEQFF. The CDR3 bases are TGTGCCAGCAGTTTCATCCGACAGAGCTCCTACAATGAGCAGTTCTTC.

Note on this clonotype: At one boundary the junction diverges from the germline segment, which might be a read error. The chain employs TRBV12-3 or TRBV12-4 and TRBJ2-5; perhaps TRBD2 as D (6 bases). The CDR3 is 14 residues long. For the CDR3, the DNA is TGTGGCAGCAGTTTAGCGGATAGAAAAGAGACCCAGTACTTC. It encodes CGSSLADRKETQYF.

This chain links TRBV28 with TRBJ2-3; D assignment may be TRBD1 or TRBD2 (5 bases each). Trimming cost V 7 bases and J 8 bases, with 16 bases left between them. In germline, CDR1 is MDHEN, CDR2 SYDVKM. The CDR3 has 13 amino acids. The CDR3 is CASTEGKTPTQYF. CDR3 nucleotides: TGTGCCAGCACCGAGGGGAAAACCCCTACGCAGTATTTT.